The rows below give T cell receptor beta chains drawn from one sample of a study of T cell repertoires in cytomegalovirus infection. TCRdb fed the reads into MiXCR, producing one record per CDR3 protein. The data hold around 740,000 distinct CDR3 sequences, with 35% to 45% observed a single time. The sequencing sample was made of PBMCs. The receptor source for this set is a human donor in good health (CMV status not recorded). Some clones in this sample may be carry-over from other donors' samples. The CDR3 runs from the conserved cysteine through the conserved F or W. A D gene is named only where the DNA matches it firmly. The listing skips clone size in some rows; elsewhere it reads once, few, many or a size class.

TRBV25-1	-	TRBJ2-5	few	CASSEGRGVLETQYF	TGTGCCAGCAGTGAGGGCAGGGGGGTGTTGGAGACCCAGTACTTC
TRBV5-6	-	TRBJ2-1	-	CASSLAGDYEYNEQFF	TGTGCCAGCAGCTTGGCAGGGGACTACGAATACAATGAGCAGTTCTTC
TRBV28	-	TRBJ2-3	few	CASRSPDTQYF	TGTGCCAGCAGGAGCCCAGATACGCAGTATTTT
TRBV4-1	TRBD2	TRBJ2-1	few	CASSQDQTSGRAEKNNEQFF	TGCGCCAGCAGCCAAGATCAAACTAGCGGGAGGGCAGAGAAAAACAATGAGCAGTTCTTC
TRBV29-1	-	TRBJ2-1	-	CSVAAGSSFNEQFF	TGCAGCGTCGCCGCCGGGTCTAGTTTTAATGAGCAGTTCTTC
TRBV5-8	-	TRBJ1-1	-	CASSVEPGGTEAFF	TGTGCCAGCAGCGTAGAACCGGGGGGGACTGAAGCTTTCTTT
TRBV12-3/TRBV12-4	-	TRBJ2-7	few	CASSLGPLGDEQYF	TGTGCCAGCAGTTTAGGCCCCCTAGGGGACGAGCAGTACTTC
TRBV10-3	-	TRBJ2-7	few	CATRADSEGEQYF	TGTGCCACCCGTGCCGACTCCGAGGGGGAGCAGTACTTC
TRBV20-1	-	TRBJ2-5	few	CSARALGAQETQYF	TGCAGTGCTAGAGCTCTGGGGGCTCAAGAGACCCAGTACTTC
TRBV28	-	TRBJ2-7	few	CASSPQAVPRQYF	TGTGCCAGCAGTCCCCAGGCAGTACCTCGGCAGTACTTC
TRBV10-2	TRBD1	TRBJ1-5	few	CASSTPGQGLESNQPQHF	TGCGCCAGCAGTACACCGGGACAGGGCTTGGAAAGCAATCAGCCCCAGCATTTT
TRBV29-1	TRBD2	TRBJ2-3	many	CSVEGLTSGSSDTQYF	TGCAGCGTTGAAGGACTGACTAGCGGTTCATCAGATACGCAGTATTTT
TRBV12-3/TRBV12-4	-	TRBJ2-7	-	CASRGQTTYEQYF	TGTGCCAGCAGAGGACAGACCACCTACGAGCAGTACTTC
TRBV7-9	-	TRBJ1-5	-	CASSYTGRGNQPQHF	TGTGCCAGCAGCTATACGGGACGCGGCAATCAGCCCCAGCATTTT
TRBV7-2	-	TRBJ1-1	many	CASSLAGGNTEAFF	TGTGCCAGCAGCTTAGCCGGGGGGAACACTGAAGCTTTCTTT
TRBV25-1	-	TRBJ2-3	-	CASSELRVGTDTQYF	TGTGCCAGCAGTGAATTAAGGGTCGGCACAGATACGCAGTATTTT
TRBV5-4	TRBD1	TRBJ1-5	-	CASSYRTGADSNQPQHF	TGTGCCAGCAGCTATAGGACAGGGGCGGATAGCAATCAGCCCCAGCATTTT
TRBV27	TRBD2	TRBJ2-1	-	CASSLSQRGGSEQFF	TGTGCCAGCAGTTTATCTCAGCGGGGGGGCAGTGAGCAGTTCTTC
TRBV28	TRBD1	TRBJ2-7	-	CASCWGSPGGSSYEQYF	TGTGCCAGCTGTTGGGGGTCGCCAGGGGGAAGCTCCTACGAGCAGTACTTC
TRBV28	-	TRBJ2-1	-	CASSSEWAEQFF	TGTGCCAGCAGTTCAGAGTGGGCTGAGCAGTTCTTC